The present TCR beta chain was sequenced within a study of T cells expressing NK-cell markers. The CDR3 covers 15 residues. cDNA encoding TCR beta was synthesized via 5'RACE template switching incorporating UMIs. TCRdb re-called the 5' RACE reads, yielding one record per CDR3 amino acid sequence without DNA. The table for this sample gives 160,000 or so distinct CDR3 sequences. The clonotype originates from a woman between 18 and 70 years old in good health. Sequenced input: blood T cells: a sorted CD56 or NKG2C T cell subset, CD4+ or CD8+ T cells, or bulk PBMC T cells (not recorded which). The chain couples TRBV12-3 or TRBV12-4 to TRBJ2-7; absent DNA, TCRdb's TRBD1 call cannot be checked. CDR3 protein: CASSSMWRGSYEQYF.